The present entry profiles one T cell receptor beta chain with its context. CDR1 MNHNS and CDR2 SASEGT come from the germline V gene. V was pared by 4 bases and J by 0 bases, with 15 bases of the junction left unmatched. This CDR3 has 19 residues. The entry originates in a study of shared T cell receptors in the human thymus. Repertoires were generated with immunoSEQ multiplex PCR, while TCRdb's copy carries only in-frame clones and drops some. Counted here are hundreds of thousands of clones, around three quarters occurring once; the ten biggest clones make up around 0.012%. Separately, the same data were catalogued under a study of human thymus T cells. As reported in that work: Seemingly biased V and J gene usage marked thymic and blood repertoires. In unrelated individuals, thymic repertoires overlapped highly, according to related research.

Material: thymocytes. This chain joins TRBV6-1 and TRBJ2-1; 7 nucleotides line up with TRBD2. This sequence originates from a boy less than two years old with a congenital heart defect. CDR3 sequence: CASSARGVESGSSYNEQFF. The CDR3 bases are TGTGCCAGCAGTGCCCGGGGGGTTGAGTCGGGGAGCTCCTACAATGAGCAGTTCTTC.